This TCR beta chain was retrieved from a study of cytomegalovirus exposure and HLA in healthy donors (TCRdb year 2017). Broadly, across the study: An earlier analysis of several hundred of the donors reported 276 Gb of sequence data and 95 million to 130 million unique TCR beta sequences obtained from about 170 million T cells. Rather than drawing on any new phenotypic data, the later analysis identified candidate immune exposures from TCR beta sequences and the way those sequences occurred across donors. Every discovery cohort repertoire had been produced on one sequencing platform. Approximately 300 gigabases of sequencing data and tens of millions of unique TCR sequences were included in an early release covering around 600 HLA-typed donors. The study profiled the T cell repertoires of about 640 subjects by immunosequencing and related them to cytomegalovirus serostatus. Besides the first cohort of 500 to 700 subjects, a separate validation cohort made up of roughly 120 different subjects was used. A handful of DR-DQ haplotypes were handled as single units for association and clustering because linkage in the cohort was strong. The number of donors typed differed by locus, with 629-630 for A, B, C, DRB1 and DQB1, around 500 for DQA1, under 610 for DPA1, and roughly 450 for DPB1. The study was designed to test whether signatures of past pathogen exposure could be identified by cataloging public T cell receptors. Both class I and class II loci were covered by HLA typing, at four-digit resolution. To decide whether each TCR beta V gene segment behaved as functional or pseudogenic, an earlier analysis of over 500 of the donors relied on high-throughput TCR beta sequencing. Of the roughly 390 genotyped donors, over 80% were placed in the genetic ancestry cluster associated with self-reported Caucasian donors. In a later genetic analysis, genome-wide SNP genotypes for about 60% of the 666 donors were used, and that subset was treated as a discovery cohort. Among 398 genotyped donors of the cohort, an average of approximately 240,000 unique TCR beta nucleotide sequences were sequenced per donor, around 20% of them non-productive. To predict cytomegalovirus infection status, the study combined high-throughput TCR immunosequencing, statistical association of individual TCRs with disease status, and machine learning. Donor age, sex, ethnicity and CMV serostatus were collected together with the repertoire data. In a later analysis, previously published TCR beta repertoires from 670 or so donors were re-analyzed and high-resolution HLA genotyping was added so that TCR occurrence patterns could be studied. The paper's findings and limits, for the study overall: The earlier analysis of about 600 of the donors excluded fewer than 20 rarely observed V segments, including chromosome 9 orphons, because counts were too low. For the cohort, immune exposure information was limited to CMV serostatus. Because some donors lacked HLA typing at each locus, the association tests relied only on the typed subset. Strong co-occurrence of HLA alleles, especially DR and DQ, made assigning TCR associations to individual alleles difficult. A later genetic analysis reported fewer N-insertions in productive TCRs among donors in an Asian-associated ancestry cluster than the roughly 700-donor mean. Linkage disequilibrium might explain the correlated functional status among segregating V segments, but an unknown experimental factor could not be excluded. According to a later analysis, most CMV-associated TCR beta chains appeared to be HLA-restricted, and the HLA associations seemed to be driven largely by CMV exposure. At a false discovery rate of 0.05, a later analysis linked under 20,000 TCR beta sequences to specific HLA alleles. The classifier was reported to diagnose cytomegalovirus status with high specificity and sensitivity in both the original and validation cohorts. In a later analysis, HLA-associated TCR beta chains were found to be more clonally expanded and to have lower generation probabilities than equally common non-associated chains. The study listed 164 TCR beta chains as associated with cytomegalovirus. Sequencing depth was assumed to be roughly uniform across donors in the presence/absence analyses, though that assumption may not hold. According to the authors, the approach could potentially be generalized to other disease states and immunological phenotypes. An association between a missense DCLRE1C variant and V-gene and J-gene trimming of TCR beta chains was found in a later genetic analysis and replicated in an independent cohort. An earlier analysis of approximately 600 of the donors showed that most TCR beta V segments appeared in productive rearrangements either about 90% or about 30% of the time, which broadly matched IMGT annotations. In vitro tests confirmed that a few of the cytomegalovirus-associated TCR beta chains recognize cytomegalovirus antigens. A cluster of highly shared sequence variants was judged likely to represent a technical artifact of the sequencing pipeline. In a later analysis, TCR association rates were found to vary across HLA loci, with the most associated TCRs seen for DRB1 alleles and the fewest for HLA-C alleles. Some IMGT-functional V segments, including TRBV6-2 and TRBV6-3, could not be told apart with the 87-base-pair reads, so those segments were excluded. A further reported finding was that TCR beta sequences accurately predicted the HLA-A and HLA-B alleles for most subjects in the first cohort. In this cohort, only TCR beta chains were sequenced, and detectable features were limited by the absence of alpha or paired-chain data. Several of the top co-occurrence clusters appeared to be linked to parvovirus B19, influenza, CMV and Epstein-Barr virus, according to a later analysis. While some public TCRs were present in many individuals, most TCR sequences turned up only very rarely across donors.

Library preparation employed the immunoSEQ multiplex PCR assay. The multiplex PCR relied on a mix of 60 forward primers for TCR Vbeta segments and 13 reverse primers for TCR Jbeta segments. A multiplex PCR assay on genomic DNA amplified the CDR3 region of rearranged TCR beta genes. Amplified TCR beta libraries were sequenced as 87-base-pair reads on the Illumina HiSeq System. In the paper's pipeline: A later analysis tallied tens of millions of unique TCR beta chains across the 666 repertoires, and about 12 million of those chains were shared by two or more donors. To remove PCR and sequencing errors, raw reads were error-corrected and collapsed into unique sequences using a nearest-neighbor algorithm that merged closely related sequences. V, D and J gene segments were assigned by aligning CDR3 sequences to IMGT reference sequences. For a sequence to be retained, a match of at least six nucleotides was required to both a V gene segment and a J gene segment. A rearrangement counted as productive if the CDR3 had no stop codons and remained in frame with V and J, and every other rearrangement counted as non-productive. CDR3 was defined according to IMGT convention as the region running from the second conserved V-encoded cysteine to the conserved J-encoded phenylalanine. The earlier analysis of about 610 of the donors excluded any sequence lacking an unambiguous match to a single V gene segment. An earlier analysis of 587 of the donors called V segments functional above 56.7% productive rearrangements and segregating when the between-donor standard deviation exceeded 5%. To diagnose cytomegalovirus status from the catalog of TCR beta chain sequences, a statistical classification framework was built. A later analysis assigned V and J genes by comparing TCR nucleotide sequences with IMGT/GENE-DB human TR gene sequences. The TCRdist pipeline was used in a later analysis to assign CDR3 sequences and most-parsimonious VDJ recombination scenarios. In a later analysis, each TCR beta chain was defined by its CDR3 amino acid sequence together with its V-gene family, and reads lacking a unique V-gene family were excluded. In a later analysis, fewer than 600 highly shared, low-generation-probability nucleotide sequences were removed to address suspected cross-contamination and a sequencing artifact. In a later analysis, a clonal expansion index was calculated for each public chain from normalized within-repertoire ranks of inferred template counts. Generation probabilities in a later analysis came from a VDJ recombination model fitted to out-of-frame rearrangements, and those results were checked against IGoR. A later analysis scored TCR-TCR, TCR-HLA and TCR-CMV co-occurrence with hypergeometric tests, applying a repertoire-size bias correction to TCR pairs. False discovery rates were estimated in a later analysis by permuting HLA or CMV assignments 20 times. A later analysis grouped co-occurring TCRs with DBSCAN, adding TCRdist sequence similarity when clustering within HLA-allele-positive subsets. Repertoires with fewer than 30,000 or more than 120,000 public chains were left out of co-occurrence clustering, as were a handful of repertoires with anomalous nucleotide sharing. TCRdb holds this immuneACCESS table with in-frame rearrangements only. Some clones are missing; in checked studies, unresolved V genes explain under half, and the rest has no known cause. For V, J and clone size, that table is used; D and trimming come from the DNA. The sample has 100,000 to 150,000 clones on record, around 81% of them singletons. The ten largest clones take up 1.2% of the sample.

The cohort was made up of approximately 670 healthy bone marrow donors. At the time of sampling, every cohort member was nominally healthy, though immune exposures that went unrecorded were likely present. The donor was CMV seronegative and belonged to the group of 352 seronegative cohort members. Each donor provided a peripheral blood sample, and peripheral blood mononuclear cells were used for TCR beta sequencing. The Qiagen DNeasy Blood Extraction Kit was used to extract genomic DNA from the blood cell samples. On this clone itself: Its antigen is currently not known. No per-base quality is available; no much larger clone lies one base away.

The CDR3 spans 14 residues, from the cysteine through the phenylalanine. CDR3 DNA is the only sequence kept; it has 42 bases, read in frame from the first base. V is reduced by 0 bases and J by 6 bases, leaving a spacing of 10 bases between them. The germline V gene supplies CDR1 KGHSH and CDR2 LQKENI. Recombination connected TRBV18 to TRBJ2-3, with a weak D call of TRBD2 (5 bases match). The sequence derives from a female donor in good health and CMV-seronegative. Sequenced material: PBMCs. The DNA sequence is TGTGCCAGCTCACCACCCGGGGAACCCGATACGCAGTATTTT. Its translation reads: CASSPPGEPDTQYF.